These 30 T cell receptor beta chains share one sample of origin, sequenced in a study of molecular identifiers for immune sequencing clone quantification. TCRdb reprocessed the PCR reads with MiXCR, giving one entry per CDR3 protein. This sample has about 640,000 distinct CDR3 sequences, with 15% to 20% found just once. The sequenced sample was naive CD8+ T cells from blood, with Jurkat cell RNA spiked in. Subset in this sample: FACS-sorted CD8+CD4-CCR7+CD45RA+ naive T cells. These TCRs come from a human donor in good health. Some libraries in this study had Jurkat cell RNA spiked in.

This clonotype was detected only a few times. The V gene is TRBV20-1, the J gene TRBJ1-5; TRBD1 aligns across 9 bases. Trimming removed 6 bases from V and 6 bases from J; junction bases left unmatched: 9. Per germline, CDR1 DFQATT and CDR2 SNEGSKA (reference sequence). The CDR3 length is 14 residues. The CDR3 nucleotides are TGCAGTGCGCCGGACAGGGGTTACGGTCAGCCCCAGCATTTT. It translates to CSAPDRGYGQPQHF.

In its sample, this clonotype was seen many times. CDR3 in amino acids: CAWSEGQETQYF. For the CDR3, the DNA is TGTGCCTGGAGTGAAGGACAAGAGACCCAGTACTTC. The rearrangement uses TRBV30 and TRBJ2-5, with D unclear. The germline V gene has CDR1 GTSNPN and CDR2 SVGIG (reference sequence). The CDR3 is 12 amino acids. With 1 base removed from V and 2 bases from J, the gap between germline ends came to 5 bases.

This clonotype was observed at least ten times. The chain joins TRBV7-9 to TRBJ2-1; no reliable D call. Trimming left V 2 bases short and J 3 bases short, with 2 bases between. Per the germline V gene, CDR1 is SEHNR and CDR2 is FQNEAQ (reference sequence). The CDR3 extends over 12 amino acids. In DNA, the CDR3 is TGTGCCAGCAGCTTACACTACAATGAGCAGTTCTTC. Protein: CASSLHYNEQFF.

Details on this clonotype: This may be a read error, as it is one base from a much larger clone. The V and J genes are TRBV4-1 and TRBJ1-5, with D possibly TRBD1 on 5 matching bases. The CDR3 is 15 amino acids. The germline V gene encodes CDR1 MGHRA and CDR2 YSYEKL. With 3 bases removed from V and 3 bases from J, the gap between germline ends came to 12 bases. DNA of the CDR3: TGCGCCAGCAGCCAGACTATAGGGGACAATCAGCCCCAGCATTTT. It is translated as CASSQTIGDNQPQHF.

The CDR3 coding sequence is TGTGCCACCAGCTGGGGACGGCGCTCCAAGAAAGTGACCTACGAGCAGTACTTC. This sequence encodes CATSWGRRSKKVTYEQYF. The chain recombines TRBV15 with TRBJ2-7, with D tentatively TRBD1 or TRBD2 (5 bases each). Germline CDR1 reads LNHNV; CDR2 reads YYDKDF (reference sequence). V dropped 5 bases and J dropped 2 bases, with 25 bases sitting between them. There are 18 residues in the CDR3. Using reference TRBV15 and TRBJ2-7 for the parts outside the CDR3, the full variable domain is DAMVIQNPRYQVTQFGKPVTLSCSQTLNHNVMYWYQQKSSQAPKLLFHYYDKDFNNEADTPDNFQSRRPNTSFCFLDIRSPGLGDTAMYLCATSWGRRSKKVTYEQYFGPGTRLTVT.

This clonotype has at least ten counts. The chain is built from TRBV19 and TRBJ2-1; tentative D call: TRBD1 (6 bases). The CDR3 is 13 residues long. Per germline, CDR1 LNHDA and CDR2 SQIVND (reference sequence). Trimming cost V 8 bases and J 4 bases, with 12 bases left between them. CDR3 coding DNA: TGTGCCAGTTCCCGGGACACTTACAATGAGCAGTTCTTC. The encoded protein is CASSRDTYNEQFF. Full variable domain (remainder filled in from reference TRBV19 and TRBJ2-1): DGGITQSPKYLFRKEGQNVTLSCEQNLNHDAMYWYRQDPGQGLRLIYYSQIVNDFQKGDIAEGYSVSREKKESFPLTVTSAQKNPTAFYLCASSRDTYNEQFFGPGTRLTVL.

This clonotype has at least ten counts. The V call is TRBV4-1, the J call TRBJ2-2, with 9 positions matching TRBD2. The length of the CDR3 is 15 residues. Germline V gene data show CDR1 as MGHRA and CDR2 as YSYEKL. V shed 6 bases, J shed 8 bases, and the junction held 10 bases outside the gene matches. The CDR3 is CASSHQQTSGGELFF. In DNA form, the CDR3 reads TGCGCCAGCAGTCATCAGCAGACTAGCGGAGGGGAGCTGTTTTTT.

The table lists this clonotype with many counts. The chain employs TRBV3-1 and TRBJ1-5; D possibly corresponds to TRBD1 (5 bases). With 1 base removed from V and 5 bases from J, the gap between germline ends came to 18 bases. The CDR3 has 17 residues. CDR1 LGHDT and CDR2 YNNKEL come from the germline V gene (reference sequence). The CDR3 region has the DNA TGTGCCAGCAGCCAAGGTTCGTTTCGGGGACTGGATCAGCCCCAGCATTTT. It yields the protein CASSQGSFRGLDQPQHF.

Concerning this clonotype: This sequence may be a read error, since a much larger clone differs from it by one base. The rearrangement links TRBV5-5 to TRBJ1-1; TRBD1 is a possible D gene (5 bases). The CDR3 totals 12 residues. Germline V gene data show CDR1 as SGHKS and CDR2 as YYEKEE (reference sequence). The CDR3, as DNA: TGTGCCGGCAGCTTGCAGGGCATTGAAGCTTTCTTT. Translated, it gives CAGSLQGIEAFF.

This clonotype was seen ten or more times. This sequence joins TRBV12-3 or TRBV12-4 and TRBJ1-2; weak D call: TRBD1 (6 bases). The CDR3 runs to 17 residues. The V and J ends lost 1 base and 5 bases respectively, with 20 bases between them. The CDR3 nucleotides are TGTGCCAGCAGTTTAGTGTTTGGAGCGGGGGGCGCGTATGGCTACACCTTC. Translating gives CASSLVFGAGGAYGYTF.

There are many counts of this clonotype. The chain couples TRBV25-1 to TRBJ2-3, with D possibly TRBD2 on 5 matching bases. Trimming stripped 1 base from V and 3 bases from J, with 14 bases between. This CDR3 is built from 16 residues. Germline CDR1 and CDR2: MGHDK and SYGVNS. CDR3 sequence (DNA): TGTGCCAGCAGTGAATTGGTGGGAGCTGGGACAGATACGCAGTATTTT. It specifies CASSELVGAGTDTQYF. Supplemented by reference TRBV25-1 and TRBJ2-3, the full variable domain reads EADIYQTPRYLVIGTGKKITLECSQTMGHDKMYWYQQDPGMELHLIHYSYGVNSTEKGDLSSESTVSRIRTEHFPLTLESARPSHTSQYLCASSELVGAGTDTQYFGPGTRLTVL.

This clonotype has at least ten counts. The V and J genes are TRBV4-1 and TRBJ1-1, with a possible D match to TRBD1 (5 bases). CDR3 size: 15 residues. V was cut by 0 bases and J by 5 bases, with 13 bases left in between. Germline V lookup: CDR1 MGHRA, CDR2 YSYEKL. In DNA, the CDR3 is TGCGCCAGCAGCCAAGAGTTCGCCGGGGGTACTGAAGCTTTCTTT. Translated: CASSQEFAGGTEAFF.

Remarks on this clonotype: A much larger clone differs from this one at a single base, so this may be a read error. V usage is TRBV7-9 and J usage is TRBJ1-4, with 7 nucleotides matching TRBD1. This CDR3 is built from 19 residues. CDR1 is SEHNR and CDR2 is FQNEAQ in the germline V gene (reference sequence). V dropped 8 bases and J dropped 0; count of bases not matched to a gene: 18. The CDR3 loop reads CASGSNRGTATATNEKLFF. The CDR3 nucleotides are TGTGCCAGCGGCAGCAACCGAGGGACAGCTACTGCAACTAATGAAAAACTGTTTTTT. The complete variable domain, with remaining parts taken from reference TRBV7-9 and TRBJ1-4, reads DTGVSQNPRHKITKRGQNVTFRCDPISEHNRLYWYRQTLGQGPEFLTYFQNEAQLEKSRLLSDRFSAERPKGSFSTLEIQRTEQGDSAMYLCASGSNRGTATATNEKLFFGSGTQLSVL.

This clonotype was seen ten or more times. The rearrangement links TRBV2 to TRBJ2-7; 7 positions match TRBD2. Germline V gene lookup returns CDR1 SNHLY and CDR2 FYNNEI. Trimming cost V 6 bases and J 5 bases; bases outside gene matches: 13. The CDR3 runs 15 residues. CDR3 sequence reads: CASRSSGTINDEQYF. CDR3 in DNA: TGTGCCAGCAGGTCCTCGGGGACTATCAACGACGAGCAGTACTTC.

This clonotype was counted a single time. It is likely a read error, because the conserved phenylalanine at the end of the CDR3 is missing. The V and J genes are TRBV5-1 and TRBJ2-7; D gene unclear. The CDR3 is 14 residues long. Between the trimmed V and J ends, which lost 0 bases and 5 bases, there was a span of 12 bases. CDR1 and CDR2 (germline): SGHRS, YFSETQ. As DNA, the CDR3 is TGCGCCAGCAGCTTGGAATGGGTTTCTCACGAGCAGTACCTC. Protein sequence: CASSLEWVSHEQYL.

The table lists this clonotype with many counts. V is TRBV12-3 or TRBV12-4 and J is TRBJ2-5; D gene unclear. The ends were cut back, 8 bases at V and 2 bases at J, with 9 bases in the middle. This CDR3 has 12 amino acids. CDR3 DNA sequence: TGTGCCAGCGGGCAGCCTCAAGAGACCCAGTACTTC. Translation: CASGQPQETQYF.

A word on this clonotype: At one end, the junction sequence differs from germline, possibly due to a read error. This chain connects TRBV5-6 to TRBJ1-4, with TRBD1 identical over 9 bases. CDR1 and CDR2 from the germline V gene are SGHDT and YYEEEE. The CDR3 runs to 15 residues. Written as DNA, the CDR3 is TGTACCAGCAGCTACCGGGACAGGGAAAAAACTAAACTGTTTTTT. Encoded protein: CTSSYRDREKTKLFF.

This clonotype was recorded at least ten times. V and J are TRBV7-9 and TRBJ1-5; D is undetermined. Germline V gene lookup returns CDR1 SEHNR and CDR2 FQNEAQ (reference sequence). The CDR3 length is 14 residues. The V end was cut by 4 bases, the J end by 10 bases, with 17 bases between. CDR3 sequence (DNA): TGTGCCAGCAGCTCGCCGACGCCGGGCCTACCCCAGCATTTT. It yields the protein CASSSPTPGLPQHF.

Details on this clonotype: Compared with germline, one end of the junction differs, possibly owing to a read error. The chain employs TRBV5-6 and TRBJ2-7; D gene ambiguous. This CDR3 has 15 amino acids. Germline assignment: CDR1 SGHDT and CDR2 YYEEEE. DNA for the CDR3: TGTGTCAGCAGCTCCCGGACCGGCACCTCCTACGAGCAGTACTTC. This encodes CVSSSRTGTSYEQYF.

On this clonotype: Just one base apart from a much larger clone, this may be a read error. This chain joins TRBV6-1 and TRBJ2-7, with a possible D match to TRBD1 (6 bases). Germline loops: CDR1 MNHNS, CDR2 SASEGT. The V and J ends lost 9 bases and 3 bases respectively, with 15 bases between them. The CDR3 contains 13 residues. CDR3 nucleotide sequence: TGTGCCAGTACCGGGACAATGAGCTACGAGCAGTACTTC. Protein sequence: CASTGTMSYEQYF.

The table lists this clonotype with a few counts. This sequence joins TRBV4-1 and TRBJ2-5; D is perhaps TRBD2 (5 bases). Germline loops: CDR1 MGHRA, CDR2 YSYEKL. The CDR3 is 17 residues long. V lost 0 bases to trimming and J lost 1 base, with 15 bases between them. CDR3 loop: CASSQDPPGLAQETQYF. The CDR3 DNA sequence: TGCGCCAGCAGCCAAGACCCGCCCGGACTCGCCCAAGAGACCCAGTACTTC.

The chain has TRBV5-3 and TRBJ2-5; possibly TRBD2 for D (6 bases). TRBV5-3 is assigned to the ORF class and has an uncertain function. The CDR3 contains 16 residues. Trimming removed 8 bases from V and 5 bases from J, with 25 bases in between. The DNA for the CDR3 is TGTGCCAGCAGCCGTCCCGATGGGGGGAGCGGTGAGACCCAGTACTTC. Its translation: CASSRPDGGSGETQYF.

This clonotype has ten or more counts. The CDR3 sequence is CASSSGGGTTYEQYF. In nucleotides, the CDR3 is TGTGCCAGCAGCTCGGGGGGTGGTACTACCTACGAGCAGTACTTC. The chain combines TRBV7-9 with TRBJ2-7; 7 nucleotides agree with TRBD2. Unmatched junction bases numbered 8, after V lost 4 bases and J lost 2 bases. Germline loops: CDR1 SEHNR, CDR2 FQNEAQ (reference sequence). The CDR3 spans 15 residues.

Worth noting for this clonotype: Since the CDR3 does not end with the conserved phenylalanine or tryptophan, this likely comes from a read error. The genes are TRBV6-6 and TRBJ2-3; D not resolved. The CDR3 has 16 residues. Trimming stripped 0 bases from V and 0 bases from J, with 10 bases between. CDR1 is MNHNY, CDR2 SVGAGI, per germline (reference sequence). As DNA, the CDR3 is TGTGCCAGCAGTTACTCGTCTCACAGCAGCACAGATACGCAGTATCTT. Translation gives CASSYSSHSSTDTQYL.

This clonotype was found many times. The chain's CDR3 is CASSGEVGSTDTQYF. The CDR3 DNA follows: TGTGCCAGCAGCGGGGAGGTCGGAAGCACAGATACGCAGTATTTT. The chain combines TRBV5-6 with TRBJ2-3; D might be TRBD2 (6 bases). Germline lookup yields CDR1 SGHDT and CDR2 YYEEEE. The CDR3 length is 15 residues. V was clipped by 4 bases and J by 0 bases, with 12 bases between them.

This clonotype was seen more than once but under ten times. This clone may be a read error of a much larger clone one base away. The chain links TRBV30 to TRBJ2-1; D is ambiguous. Germline CDR1 GTSNPN, CDR2 SVGIG (reference sequence). The CDR3 contains 12 residues. The CDR3 protein is CAWSAPTNGQFF. CDR3 coding DNA: TGTGCCTGGAGTGCTCCTACAAATGGGCAGTTCTTC.

On this clonotype: Possible read error: a much larger clone is one base away. V is TRBV4-3 and J is TRBJ2-3; 8 nucleotides match TRBD2. This CDR3 spans 16 amino acids. Germline-derived CDR1 and CDR2 are LGHNA and YSLEER. CDR3 bases: TGCGCCAGCAGAGCGGGGGTATACTCTAGCACAGATGCGCAGTATTTT. Amino acid sequence: CASRAGVYSSTDAQYF.

This clonotype was detected many times. The V call is TRBV20-1, the J call TRBJ2-7, with a weak D call TRBD2 (7 bases). Trimming took 6 bases from V and 0 from J, leaving 21 bases between them. The length of the CDR3 is 16 residues. Germline V CDR1 and CDR2: DFQATT, SNEGSKA (reference sequence). As DNA, the CDR3 is TGCAGTGCGGTGATGGGAGGGGGACTGATCTCCTACGAGCAGTACTTC. As protein: CSAVMGGGLISYEQYF.

Comment on this clonotype: A much larger clone is a single base away; this may be a read error. The chain combines TRBV12-3 or TRBV12-4 with TRBJ2-5; D gene unclear. Trimming took off 7 bases at V and 9 bases at J, with 18 bases between the two ends. This CDR3 comprises 13 residues. CDR3 nucleotides: TGTGCCAGCACCCGAAGTTTTTCTGAGGCCCAGTACTTC. Protein product: CASTRSFSEAQYF.

The rearrangement links TRBV19 to TRBJ2-2, with D possibly being TRBD1 or TRBD2 (5 bases each). Trimming took off 4 bases at V and 4 bases at J, with 16 bases between the two ends. CDR3 length: 16 residues. Germline CDR1 reads LNHDA; CDR2 reads SQIVND (reference sequence). Here the CDR3 reads CASSTPPGLGTGELFF. CDR3 sequence (DNA): TGTGCCAGTAGTACTCCGCCGGGGCTGGGCACCGGGGAGCTGTTTTTT.